Listed below are T cell receptor beta chains from one sample, sequenced in a study of blood T cell repertoires in COVID-19. Measured with immunoSEQ multiplex PCR; TCRdb has only the in-frame clones, and not every one. The data show around 200,000 clones, roughly nine tenths seen once. The sequencing sample was made of peripheral blood. All receptors come from a man in his thirties or forties with acute or convalescent COVID-19. CDR3s include the opening cysteine and the closing phenylalanine or tryptophan. D genes are given only for firm matches. A clone size is listed for some rows: how often the clone was seen (once, few, many), or a class if it is expanded.

V	D	J	size	CDR3	DNA
TRBV2	TRBD2	TRBJ2-2	once	CASWRGGVTGELFF	TGTGCCAGCTGGCGGGGGGGAGTGACCGGGGAGCTGTTTTTT
TRBV12-3/TRBV12-4	TRBD1	TRBJ2-7	once	CASSSKGAYEQYF	TGTGCCAGCAGTTCCAAGGGGGCTTACGAGCAGTACTTC
TRBV2	NA	TRBJ1-1	NA	CASSEAFGGTEAFF	TGTGCCAGCAGTGAAGCCTTTGGGGGGACTGAAGCTTTCTTT
TRBV29-1	NA	TRBJ1-6	NA	CSVEETANSPLHF	TGCAGCGTTGAAGAGACAGCCAATTCACCCCTCCACTTT
TRBV19	TRBD1	TRBJ1-5	NA	CAAGGRTGSLYSNQPQHF	TGTGCCGCAGGGGGCAGGACAGGGAGCCTATATAGCAATCAGCCCCAGCATTTT
TRBV5-4	NA	TRBJ2-5	NA	CASSRGSVVGETQYF	TGTGCCAGCAGCCGGGGGTCTGTAGTTGGAGAGACCCAGTACTTC
TRBV9	TRBD1	TRBJ1-1	NA	CASSVRTGDTEAFF	TGTGCCAGCAGCGTACGGACAGGGGACACTGAAGCTTTCTTT
TRBV4-1	TRBD1	TRBJ1-5	few	CASSQRTGDQPQHF	TGCGCCAGCAGCCAAAGGACAGGGGATCAGCCCCAGCATTTT
TRBV10-2	TRBD1	TRBJ1-1	NA	CASSLQGGITEAFF	TGCGCCAGCAGCTTACAGGGGGGGATCACTGAAGCTTTCTTT
TRBV2	TRBD1	TRBJ2-1	once	CASSRDSNSYNEQFF	TGTGCCAGCAGCAGGGACAGCAACTCCTACAATGAGCAGTTCTTC